Shown below are 14 T cell receptor beta chains from a single sample sequenced in a study of control samples from healthy donors and cancer patients. Assay: immunoSEQ multiplex PCR; the TCRdb copy retains only in-frame clones and omits some. The sample shows about 59,000 clones, 92% of them seen only once. Sequenced material: PBMCs. The receptors derive from a man between 35 and 55 years old with colorectal cancer.

The chain couples TRBV2 to TRBJ1-2; D is uncertain. The germline V gene encodes CDR1 SNHLY and CDR2 FYNNEI. The CDR3 has 12 amino acids. Trimming removed 4 bases from V and 3 bases from J, with 6 bases in between. The CDR3 nucleotides are TGTGCCAGCAGTGCCGGGGACTATGGCTACACCTTC. Protein product: CASSAGDYGYTF.

The chain couples TRBV5-1 to TRBJ2-1, with D unclear. Germline CDR1 is SGHRS and CDR2 is YFSETQ. With 4 bases removed from V and 4 bases from J, the gap between germline ends came to 6 bases. This CDR3 is built from 12 residues. CDR3 DNA sequence: TGCGCCAGCAGCCCCGGATACAATGAGCAGTTCTTC. Its protein is CASSPGYNEQFF.

This rearrangement joins TRBV28 to TRBJ2-7; 11 positions match TRBD1. The CDR3 sequence is 15 residues long. CDR1 and CDR2 from the germline V gene are MDHEN and SYDVKM. Trimming removed 8 bases from V and 6 bases from J; junction bases left unmatched: 12. The CDR3 is CASVGSGTGGREQYF. CDR3 sequence (DNA): TGTGCCAGCGTCGGATCCGGGACAGGGGGGCGCGAGCAGTACTTC.

This sequence joins TRBV10-1 and TRBJ2-7; TRBD1 matches 7 bases. Trimming cost V 5 bases and J 1 base; bases outside gene matches: 5. The CDR3 has 14 amino acids. Germline-derived CDR1 and CDR2 are WNHNN and SYGVQD (reference sequence). The CDR3 nucleotides are TGCGCCAGCAGTTCCGGGACAGAATCCTACGAGCAGTACTTC. It translates to CASSSGTESYEQYF.

This clone was counted a single time. The rearrangement joins TRBV19 to TRBJ1-6, with D perhaps TRBD1 (6 bases). Trimming cost V 7 bases and J 7 bases, with 14 bases left between them. CDR3 length: 14 residues. Per germline, CDR1 LNHDA and CDR2 SQIVND (reference sequence). The CDR3 DNA sequence: TGTGCCAGTAACTCTGGACAGTCAAATTCACCCCTCCACTTT. Residues: CASNSGQSNSPLHF.

This chain links TRBV14 with TRBJ2-2; 8 bases agree with TRBD1. The CDR3 has 15 residues. Germline V gene data show CDR1 as SGHDN and CDR2 as FVKESK. Germline trimming cut 3 bases from V and 5 bases from J; bases unmatched to any gene: 5. CDR3 residues: CASSHNRGWTGELFF. In DNA, the CDR3 is TGTGCCAGCAGCCATAACAGGGGGTGGACCGGGGAGCTGTTTTTT.

The rearrangement uses TRBV10-2 and TRBJ2-7, with 11 bases aligning to TRBD2. This CDR3 region has 18 residues. Trimming removed 5 bases from V and 2 bases from J; junction bases left unmatched: 14. In germline, CDR1 is WSHSY, CDR2 SAAADI. The CDR3 DNA reads TGCGCCAGCAGTATACTAGCGGGGGCCTCCCGAATCACCTACGAGCAGTACTTC. Protein: CASSILAGASRITYEQYF.

The CDR3 nucleotides read TGTGCCAGCAAGAGGGGAAGGAACACTGAAGCTTTCTTT. This gives the protein CASKRGRNTEAFF. V is TRBV12-3 or TRBV12-4 and J is TRBJ1-1, with D possibly being TRBD1 (5 bases). Trimming stripped 7 bases from V and 1 base from J, with 10 bases between. This CDR3 is built from 13 residues.

This chain joins TRBV4-3 and TRBJ2-7; TRBD2 is a possible D gene (6 bases). The CDR3 sequence is 15 residues long. The V gene lost 1 base and the J gene lost 1 base, with 11 bases spanning the gap. Germline V lookup: CDR1 LGHNA, CDR2 YSLEER. This chain's CDR3 is CASSQGLRGSYEQYF. In DNA form, the CDR3 reads TGCGCCAGCAGCCAAGGCCTCCGGGGGTCCTACGAGCAGTACTTC.

The chain joins TRBV7-9 to TRBJ1-1, with unresolved D. This CDR3 is 14 amino acids long. Germline assignment: CDR1 SEHNR and CDR2 FQNEAQ (reference sequence). Trimming took 2 bases from V and 0 from J, leaving 7 bases between them. CDR3 DNA: TGTGCCAGCAGCTTATGGGAAATGAACACTGAAGCTTTCTTT. Its translation is CASSLWEMNTEAFF.

The V call is TRBV4-2, the J call TRBJ1-1, with 11 bases lining up with TRBD1. The CDR3 covers 17 residues. The V and J ends lost 4 bases and 5 bases, in that order; junction bases with no gene match: 12. Per germline, CDR1 LGHNA and CDR2 YNFKEQ. The CDR3 DNA sequence: TGTGCCAGCAGCCTATATGCCGGGACAGGGGGGCGGACTGAAGCTTTCTTT. It is translated as CASSLYAGTGGRTEAFF.

This clone was observed a single time. CDR3 bases: TGTGCCAGCAGTTTAAACACGGGAAACACCATATATTTT. This translates into CASSLNTGNTIYF. The chain carries TRBV12-3 or TRBV12-4 and TRBJ1-3; D unclear. Deletions cut 2 bases from V and 4 bases from J, with 6 bases between. The CDR3 has 13 residues.

The chain recombines TRBV18 with TRBJ1-1; 9 bases map to TRBD1. The CDR3 sequence is 14 residues long. Germline V gene sequence: CDR1 KGHSH, CDR2 LQKENI. The J segment lost 5 bases and the V segment lost 2 bases, leaving 3 bases of the junction unmatched. CDR3 region: CASSPGTGRTEAFF. DNA for the CDR3: TGTGCCAGCTCACCAGGGACAGGGAGAACTGAAGCTTTCTTT.

The rearrangement joins TRBV23-1 to TRBJ1-6; D ambiguous. TRBV23-1 is an ORF, and what it does is uncertain. CDR3 length equals 14 residues. V lost 3 bases, J lost 10 bases, and 13 bases lay in between. For the CDR3, the DNA is TGCGCCAGCAGTCAGCAGAGGGATAGCTCACCCCTCCACTTT. Amino acid sequence: CASSQQRDSSPLHF.